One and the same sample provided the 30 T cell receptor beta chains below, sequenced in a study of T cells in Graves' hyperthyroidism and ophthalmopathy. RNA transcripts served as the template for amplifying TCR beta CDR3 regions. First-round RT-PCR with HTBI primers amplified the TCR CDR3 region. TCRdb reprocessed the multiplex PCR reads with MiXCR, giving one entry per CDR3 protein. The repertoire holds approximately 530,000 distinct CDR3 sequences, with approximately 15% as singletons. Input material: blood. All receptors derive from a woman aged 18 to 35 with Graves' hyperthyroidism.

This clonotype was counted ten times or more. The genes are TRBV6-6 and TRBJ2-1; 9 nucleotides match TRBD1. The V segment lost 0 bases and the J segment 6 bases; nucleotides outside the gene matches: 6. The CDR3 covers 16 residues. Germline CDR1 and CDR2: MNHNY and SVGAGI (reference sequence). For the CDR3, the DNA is TGTGCCAGCAGTTACTCTTCCGGGACAGGGATCAATGAGCAGTTCTTC. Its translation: CASSYSSGTGINEQFF.

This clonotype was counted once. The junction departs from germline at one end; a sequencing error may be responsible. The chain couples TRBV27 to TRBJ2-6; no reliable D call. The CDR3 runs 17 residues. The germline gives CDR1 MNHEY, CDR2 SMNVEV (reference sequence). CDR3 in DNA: TGTGCCAGCACGTCTTCGAGCGACCCCTCTGGGGTCAACGTCCTGACTTTC. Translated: CASTSSSDPSGVNVLTF.

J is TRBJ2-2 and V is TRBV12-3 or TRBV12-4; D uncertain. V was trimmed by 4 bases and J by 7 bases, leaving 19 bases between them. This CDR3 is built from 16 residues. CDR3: CASSSTQRGFIGELFF. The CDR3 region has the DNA TGTGCCAGCAGTTCCACGCAAAGAGGTTTTATCGGGGAGCTGTTTTTT.

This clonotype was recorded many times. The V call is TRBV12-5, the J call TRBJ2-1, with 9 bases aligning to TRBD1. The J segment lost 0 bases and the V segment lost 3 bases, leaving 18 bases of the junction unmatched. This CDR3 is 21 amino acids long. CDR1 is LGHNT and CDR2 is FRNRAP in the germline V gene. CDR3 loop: CASGLTSVRDRASLSYNEQFF. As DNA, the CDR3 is TGTGCTAGTGGTTTAACCTCTGTCCGGGACAGGGCAAGCCTCTCCTACAATGAGCAGTTCTTC.

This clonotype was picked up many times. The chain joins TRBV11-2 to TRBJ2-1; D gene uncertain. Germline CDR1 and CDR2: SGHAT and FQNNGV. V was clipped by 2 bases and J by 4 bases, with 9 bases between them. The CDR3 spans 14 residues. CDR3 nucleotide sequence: TGTGCCAGCAGCTTATTCGGCGGATACAATGAGCAGTTCTTC. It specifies CASSLFGGYNEQFF.

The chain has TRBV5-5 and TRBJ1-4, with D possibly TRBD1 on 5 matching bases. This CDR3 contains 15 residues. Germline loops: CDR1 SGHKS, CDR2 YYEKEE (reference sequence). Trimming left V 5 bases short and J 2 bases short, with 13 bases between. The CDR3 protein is CASRMRRGTNEKLFF. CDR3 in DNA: TGTGCCAGCAGGATGAGGAGGGGTACTAATGAAAAACTGTTTTTT.

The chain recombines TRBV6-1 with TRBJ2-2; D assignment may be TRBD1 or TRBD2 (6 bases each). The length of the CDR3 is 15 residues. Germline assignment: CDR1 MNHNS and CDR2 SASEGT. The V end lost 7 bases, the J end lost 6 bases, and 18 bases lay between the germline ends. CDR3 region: CASTPGGTKAGELFF. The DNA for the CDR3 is TGTGCCAGCACCCCCGGCGGGACAAAGGCCGGGGAGCTGTTTTTT.

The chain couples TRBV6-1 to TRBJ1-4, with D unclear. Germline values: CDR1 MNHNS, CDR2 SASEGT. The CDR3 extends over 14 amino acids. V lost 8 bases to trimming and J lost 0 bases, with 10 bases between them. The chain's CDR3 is CASGRESTNEKLFF. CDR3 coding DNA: TGTGCCAGCGGAAGGGAATCAACTAATGAAAAACTGTTTTTT.

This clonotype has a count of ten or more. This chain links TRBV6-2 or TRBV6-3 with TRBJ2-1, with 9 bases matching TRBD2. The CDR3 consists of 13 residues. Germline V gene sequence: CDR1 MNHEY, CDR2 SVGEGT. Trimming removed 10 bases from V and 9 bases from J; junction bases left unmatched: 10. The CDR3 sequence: CAIGGGALGEQFF. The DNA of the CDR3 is TGTGCCATCGGCGGGGGGGCATTGGGTGAGCAGTTCTTC.

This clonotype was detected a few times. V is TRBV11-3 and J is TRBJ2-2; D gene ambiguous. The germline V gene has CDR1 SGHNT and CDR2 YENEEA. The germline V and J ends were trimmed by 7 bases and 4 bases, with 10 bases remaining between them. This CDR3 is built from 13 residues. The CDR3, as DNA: TGTGCCAGCACCCTTTGGGCCACCGGGGAGCTGTTTTTT. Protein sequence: CASTLWATGELFF.

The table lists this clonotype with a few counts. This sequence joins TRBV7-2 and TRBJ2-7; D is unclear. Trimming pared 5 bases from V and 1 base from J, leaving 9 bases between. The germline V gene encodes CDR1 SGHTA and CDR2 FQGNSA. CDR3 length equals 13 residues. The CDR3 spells CASSEYGSYEQYF. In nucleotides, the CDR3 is TGTGCCAGCAGCGAATACGGGTCCTACGAGCAGTACTTC.

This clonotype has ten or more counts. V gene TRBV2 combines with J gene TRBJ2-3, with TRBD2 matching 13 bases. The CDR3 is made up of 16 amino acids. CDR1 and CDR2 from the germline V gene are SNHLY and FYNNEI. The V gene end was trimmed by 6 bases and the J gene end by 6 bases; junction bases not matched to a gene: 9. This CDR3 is CASSYGLAGAGDTQYF. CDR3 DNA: TGTGCCAGCAGCTACGGACTAGCGGGAGCAGGGGATACGCAGTATTTT.

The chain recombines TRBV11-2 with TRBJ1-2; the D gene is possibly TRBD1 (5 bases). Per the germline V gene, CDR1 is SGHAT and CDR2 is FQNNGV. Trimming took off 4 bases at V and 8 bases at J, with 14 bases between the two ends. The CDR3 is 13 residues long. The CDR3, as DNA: TGTGCCAGCAGCTACGGGGCCACCAGGGGCTACACCTTC. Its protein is CASSYGATRGYTF.

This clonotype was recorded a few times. The CDR3 protein is CASSPEPGYGIQYF. CDR3 nucleotides: TGTGCCAGCAGCCCCGAACCGGGATACGGCATTCAGTACTTC. This chain links TRBV7-9 with TRBJ2-4; D might be TRBD2 (5 bases). Germline values: CDR1 SEHNR, CDR2 FQNEAQ (reference sequence). Trimming took 5 bases from V and 9 from J, leaving 17 bases between them. This CDR3 region has 14 residues.

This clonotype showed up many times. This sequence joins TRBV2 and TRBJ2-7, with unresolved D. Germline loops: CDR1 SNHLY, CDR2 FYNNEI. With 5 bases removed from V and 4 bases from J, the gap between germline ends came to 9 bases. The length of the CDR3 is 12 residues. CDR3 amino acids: CASSPKKYEQYF. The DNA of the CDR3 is TGTGCCAGCAGTCCAAAAAAATACGAGCAGTACTTC.

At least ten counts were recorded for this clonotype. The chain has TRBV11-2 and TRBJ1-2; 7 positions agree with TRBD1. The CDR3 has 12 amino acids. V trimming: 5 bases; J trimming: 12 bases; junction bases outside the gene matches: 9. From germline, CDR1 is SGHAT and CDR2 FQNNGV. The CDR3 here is CASSPGTAPDTF. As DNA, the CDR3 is TGTGCCAGCAGCCCTGGGACAGCTCCGGACACCTTC.

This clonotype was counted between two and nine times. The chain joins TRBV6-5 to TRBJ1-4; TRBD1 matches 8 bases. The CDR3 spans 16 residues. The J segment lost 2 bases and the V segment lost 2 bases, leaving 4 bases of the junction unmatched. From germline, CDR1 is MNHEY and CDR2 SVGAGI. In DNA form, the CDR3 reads TGTGCCAGCAGTTACGTCGGGACAGGCACTAATGAAAAACTGTTTTTT. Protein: CASSYVGTGTNEKLFF.

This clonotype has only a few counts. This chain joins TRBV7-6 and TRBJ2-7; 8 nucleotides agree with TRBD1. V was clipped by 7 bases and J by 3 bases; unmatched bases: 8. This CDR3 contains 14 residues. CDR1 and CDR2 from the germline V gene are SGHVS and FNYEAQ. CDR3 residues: CASNPTGTGYEQYF. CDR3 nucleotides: TGTGCCAGCAACCCAACCGGGACAGGCTACGAGCAGTACTTC.

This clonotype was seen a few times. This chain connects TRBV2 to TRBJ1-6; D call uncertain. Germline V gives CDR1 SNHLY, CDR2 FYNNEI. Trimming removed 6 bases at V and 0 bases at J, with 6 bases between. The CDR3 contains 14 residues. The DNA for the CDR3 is TGTGCCAGCAGCGCCAGCTCCTATAATTCACCCCTCCACTTT. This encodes CASSASSYNSPLHF.

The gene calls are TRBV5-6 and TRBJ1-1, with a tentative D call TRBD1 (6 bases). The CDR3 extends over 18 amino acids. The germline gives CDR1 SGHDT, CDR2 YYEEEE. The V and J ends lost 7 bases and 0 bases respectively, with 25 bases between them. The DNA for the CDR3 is TGTGCCAGCTCACCGCGCCTAGCCTCGGACAGTTTGAACACTGAAGCTTTCTTT. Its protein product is CASSPRLASDSLNTEAFF.

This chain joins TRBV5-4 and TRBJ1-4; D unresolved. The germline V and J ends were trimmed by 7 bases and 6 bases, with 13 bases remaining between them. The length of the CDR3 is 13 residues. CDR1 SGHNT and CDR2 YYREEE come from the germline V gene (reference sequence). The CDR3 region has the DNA TGTGCCAGCCATACCGACGGGGATGAAAAACTGTTTTTT. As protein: CASHTDGDEKLFF. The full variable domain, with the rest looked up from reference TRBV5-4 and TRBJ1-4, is ETGVTQSPTHLIKTRGQQVTLRCSSQSGHNTVSWYQQALGQGPQFIFQYYREEENGRGNFPPRFSGLQFPNYSSELNVNALELDDSALYLCASHTDGDEKLFFGSGTQLSVL.

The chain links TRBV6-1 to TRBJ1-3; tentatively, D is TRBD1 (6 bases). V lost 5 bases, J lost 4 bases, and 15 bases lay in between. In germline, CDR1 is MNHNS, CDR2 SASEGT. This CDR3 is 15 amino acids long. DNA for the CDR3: TGTGCCAGCAGTACCCCCGGGACACTAGGAAACACCATATATTTT. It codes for CASSTPGTLGNTIYF.

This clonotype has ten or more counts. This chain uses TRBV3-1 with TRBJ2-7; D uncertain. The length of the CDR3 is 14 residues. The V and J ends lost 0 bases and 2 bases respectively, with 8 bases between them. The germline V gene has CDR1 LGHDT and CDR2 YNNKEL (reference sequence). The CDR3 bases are TGTGCCAGCAGCCAAGATAAGGGAACCTACGAGCAGTACTTC. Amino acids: CASSQDKGTYEQYF.

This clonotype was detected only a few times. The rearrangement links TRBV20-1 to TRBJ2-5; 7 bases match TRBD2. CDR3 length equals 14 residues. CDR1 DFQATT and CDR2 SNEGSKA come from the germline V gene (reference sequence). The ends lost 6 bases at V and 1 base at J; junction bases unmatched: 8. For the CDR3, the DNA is TGCAGTGCCTGGGGACTATGGGCCCAAGAGACCCAGTACTTC. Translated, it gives CSAWGLWAQETQYF.

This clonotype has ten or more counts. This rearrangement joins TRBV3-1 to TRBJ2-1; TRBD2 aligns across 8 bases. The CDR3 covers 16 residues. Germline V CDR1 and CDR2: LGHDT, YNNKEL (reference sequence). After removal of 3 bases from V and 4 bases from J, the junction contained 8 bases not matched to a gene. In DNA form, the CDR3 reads TGTGCCAGCAGCCAGGGTAGCGGGATATTTTACAATGAGCAGTTCTTC. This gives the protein CASSQGSGIFYNEQFF.

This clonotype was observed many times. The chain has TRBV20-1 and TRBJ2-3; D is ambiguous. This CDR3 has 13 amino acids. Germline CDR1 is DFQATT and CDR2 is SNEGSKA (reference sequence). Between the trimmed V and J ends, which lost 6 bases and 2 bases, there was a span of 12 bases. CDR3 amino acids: CSASATYTDTQYF. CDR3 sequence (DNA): TGCAGTGCCTCAGCTACCTACACAGATACGCAGTATTTT.

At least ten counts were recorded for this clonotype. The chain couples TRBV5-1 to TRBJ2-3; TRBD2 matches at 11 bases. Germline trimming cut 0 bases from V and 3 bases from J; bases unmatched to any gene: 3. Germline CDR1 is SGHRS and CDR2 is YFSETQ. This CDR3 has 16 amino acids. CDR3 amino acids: CASSLELAGETDTQYF. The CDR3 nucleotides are TGCGCCAGCAGCTTGGAACTAGCGGGAGAGACAGATACGCAGTATTTT. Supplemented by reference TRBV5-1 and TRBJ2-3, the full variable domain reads KAGVTQTPRYLIKTRGQQVTLSCSPISGHRSVSWYQQTPGQGLQFLFEYFSETQRNKGNFPGRFSGRQFSNSRSEMNVSTLELGDSALYLCASSLELAGETDTQYFGPGTRLTVL.

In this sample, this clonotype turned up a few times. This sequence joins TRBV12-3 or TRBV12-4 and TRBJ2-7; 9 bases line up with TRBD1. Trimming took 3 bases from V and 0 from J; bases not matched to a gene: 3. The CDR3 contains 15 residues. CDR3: CASSFWDRASYEQYF. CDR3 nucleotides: TGTGCCAGCAGTTTCTGGGACAGGGCCTCCTACGAGCAGTACTTC.

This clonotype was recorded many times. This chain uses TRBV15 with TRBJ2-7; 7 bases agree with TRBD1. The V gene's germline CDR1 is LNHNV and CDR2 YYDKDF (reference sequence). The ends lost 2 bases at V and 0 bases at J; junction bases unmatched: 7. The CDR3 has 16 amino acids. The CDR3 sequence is CATSRSYRGDSYEQYF. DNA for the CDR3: TGTGCCACCAGCAGATCCTACAGGGGAGACTCCTACGAGCAGTACTTC.

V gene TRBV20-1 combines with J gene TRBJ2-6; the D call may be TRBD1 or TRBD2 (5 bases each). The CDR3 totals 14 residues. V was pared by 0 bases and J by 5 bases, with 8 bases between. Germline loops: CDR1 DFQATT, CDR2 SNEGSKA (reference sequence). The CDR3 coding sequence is TGCAGTGCTAGAGATGGGGGAAGGGCCAACGTCCTGACTTTC. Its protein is CSARDGGRANVLTF.